This T cell receptor beta chain was sequenced for a study of blood T cell repertoires in COVID-19. Produced via immunoSEQ multiplex PCR; TCRdb's table is partial and in-frame only. The sample shows roughly 88,000 clones, 90% to 95% of them seen only once. A few counts support this clone. The CDR3 length is 14 residues. Germline CDR1 and CDR2: SGHTS and YDEGEE. J gave up 2 bases and V 4 bases, and 3 bases lay outside the gene matches. Sequenced: peripheral blood. The V call is TRBV5-8, the J call TRBJ1-5, with 7 bases identical to TRBD1. This receptor was obtained from a woman aged 50 to 65 in a cohort sampled during active COVID-19. Here the CDR3 reads CASSLGTGNQPQHF. The CDR3 DNA is TGTGCCAGCAGCCTCGGGACAGGCAATCAGCCCCAGCATTTT.